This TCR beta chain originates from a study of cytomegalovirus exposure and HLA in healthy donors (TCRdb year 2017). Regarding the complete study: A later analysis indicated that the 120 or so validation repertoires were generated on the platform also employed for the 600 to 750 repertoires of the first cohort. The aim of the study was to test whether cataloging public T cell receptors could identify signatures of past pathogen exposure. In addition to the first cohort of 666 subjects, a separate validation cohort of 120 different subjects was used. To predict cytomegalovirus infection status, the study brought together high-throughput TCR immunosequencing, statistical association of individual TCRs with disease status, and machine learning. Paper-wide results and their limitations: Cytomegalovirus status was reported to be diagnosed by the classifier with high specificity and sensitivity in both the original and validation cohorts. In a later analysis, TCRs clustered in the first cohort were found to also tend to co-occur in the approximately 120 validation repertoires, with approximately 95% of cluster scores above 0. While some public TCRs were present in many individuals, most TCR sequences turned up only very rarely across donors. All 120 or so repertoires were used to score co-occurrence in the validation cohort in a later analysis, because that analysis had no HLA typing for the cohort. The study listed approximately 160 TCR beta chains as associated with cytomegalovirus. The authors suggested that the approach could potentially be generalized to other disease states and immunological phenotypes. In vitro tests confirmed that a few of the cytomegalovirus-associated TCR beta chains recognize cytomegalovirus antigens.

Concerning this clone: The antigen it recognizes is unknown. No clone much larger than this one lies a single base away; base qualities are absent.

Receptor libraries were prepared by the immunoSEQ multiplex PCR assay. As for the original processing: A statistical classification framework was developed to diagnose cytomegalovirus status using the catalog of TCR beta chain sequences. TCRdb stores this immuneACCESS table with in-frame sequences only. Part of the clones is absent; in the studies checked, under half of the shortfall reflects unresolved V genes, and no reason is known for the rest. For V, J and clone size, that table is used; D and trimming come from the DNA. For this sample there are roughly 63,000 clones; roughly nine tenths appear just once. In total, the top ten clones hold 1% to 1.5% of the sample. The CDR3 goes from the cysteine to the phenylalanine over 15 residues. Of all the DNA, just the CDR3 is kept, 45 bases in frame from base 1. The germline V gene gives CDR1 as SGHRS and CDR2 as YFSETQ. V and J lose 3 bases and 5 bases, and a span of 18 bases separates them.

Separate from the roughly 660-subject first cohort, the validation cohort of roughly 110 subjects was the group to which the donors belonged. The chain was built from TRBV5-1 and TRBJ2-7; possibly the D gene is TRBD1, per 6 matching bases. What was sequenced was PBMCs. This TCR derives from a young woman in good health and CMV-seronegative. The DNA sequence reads TGCGCCAGCAGCTCGGATAACAGGGTCAGGCACGAGCAGTACTTC. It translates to CASSSDNRVRHEQYF.